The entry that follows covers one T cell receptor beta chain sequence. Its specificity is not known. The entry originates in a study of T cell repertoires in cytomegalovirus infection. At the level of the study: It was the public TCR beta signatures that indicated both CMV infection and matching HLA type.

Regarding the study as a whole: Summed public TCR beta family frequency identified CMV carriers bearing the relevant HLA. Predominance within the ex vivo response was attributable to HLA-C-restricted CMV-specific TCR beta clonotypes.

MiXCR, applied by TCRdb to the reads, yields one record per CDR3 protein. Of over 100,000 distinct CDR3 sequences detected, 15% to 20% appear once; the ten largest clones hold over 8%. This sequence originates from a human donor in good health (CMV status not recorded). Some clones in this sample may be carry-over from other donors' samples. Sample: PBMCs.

CDR3 coding DNA: TGCAGTGCCCCCTCCGGACAGGGAAACACTGAAGCTTTCTTT. This sequence encodes CSAPSGQGNTEAFF. The chain joins TRBV20-1 to TRBJ1-1, with 8 bases matching TRBD1. Germline V lookup: CDR1 DFQATT, CDR2 SNEGSKA (reference sequence). The CDR3 spans 14 residues. Trimming removed 6 bases from V and 2 bases from J; junction bases left unmatched: 8.